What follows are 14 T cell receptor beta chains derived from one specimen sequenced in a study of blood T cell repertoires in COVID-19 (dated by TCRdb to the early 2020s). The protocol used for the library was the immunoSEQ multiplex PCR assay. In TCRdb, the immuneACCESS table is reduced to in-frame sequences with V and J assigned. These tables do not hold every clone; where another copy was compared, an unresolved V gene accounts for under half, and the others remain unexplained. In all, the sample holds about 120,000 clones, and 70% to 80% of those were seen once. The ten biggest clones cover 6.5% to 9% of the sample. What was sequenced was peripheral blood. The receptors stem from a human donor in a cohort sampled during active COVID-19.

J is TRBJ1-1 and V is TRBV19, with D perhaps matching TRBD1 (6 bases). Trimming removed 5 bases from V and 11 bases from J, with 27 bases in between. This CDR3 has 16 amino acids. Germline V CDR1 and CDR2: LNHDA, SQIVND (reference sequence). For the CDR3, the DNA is TGTGCCAGTAGTGCTATAGATTCTAGGGGGGGCGCGGAGGCTTTCTTT. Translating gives CASSAIDSRGGAEAFF.

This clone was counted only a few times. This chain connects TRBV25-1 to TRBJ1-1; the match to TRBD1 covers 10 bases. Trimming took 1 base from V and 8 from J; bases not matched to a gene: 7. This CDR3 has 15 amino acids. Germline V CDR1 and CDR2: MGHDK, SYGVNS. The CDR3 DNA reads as TGTGCCAGCAGTGAATTTGGACAGGGGGTACCAGAAGCTTTCTTT. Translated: CASSEFGQGVPEAFF.

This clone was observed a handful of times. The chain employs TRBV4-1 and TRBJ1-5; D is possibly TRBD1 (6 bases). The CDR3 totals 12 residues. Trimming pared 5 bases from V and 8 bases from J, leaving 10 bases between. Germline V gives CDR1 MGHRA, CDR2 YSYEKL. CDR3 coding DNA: TGCGCCAGCAGCTCCAGGGGAGAGCCCCAGCATTTT. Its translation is CASSSRGEPQHF.

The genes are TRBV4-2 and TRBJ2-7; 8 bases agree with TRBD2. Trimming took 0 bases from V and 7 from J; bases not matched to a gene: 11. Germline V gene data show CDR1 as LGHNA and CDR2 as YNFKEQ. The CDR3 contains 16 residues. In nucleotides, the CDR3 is TGTGCCAGCAGCCAAGATATAACGGGAGGGCCGCGGGAGCAGTACTTC. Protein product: CASSQDITGGPREQYF.

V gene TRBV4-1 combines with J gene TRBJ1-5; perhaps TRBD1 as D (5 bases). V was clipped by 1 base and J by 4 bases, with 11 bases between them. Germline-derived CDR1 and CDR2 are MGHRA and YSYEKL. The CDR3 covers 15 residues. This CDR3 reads CASSQGADRNQPQHF. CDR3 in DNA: TGCGCCAGCAGCCAAGGCGCAGACAGAAATCAGCCCCAGCATTTT.

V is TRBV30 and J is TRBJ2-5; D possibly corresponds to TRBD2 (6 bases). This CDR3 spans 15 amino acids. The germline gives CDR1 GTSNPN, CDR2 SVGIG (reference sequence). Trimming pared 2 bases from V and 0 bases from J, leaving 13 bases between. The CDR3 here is CAWSRGGTDQETQYF. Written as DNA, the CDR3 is TGTGCCTGGAGTAGGGGCGGGACCGACCAAGAGACCCAGTACTTC.

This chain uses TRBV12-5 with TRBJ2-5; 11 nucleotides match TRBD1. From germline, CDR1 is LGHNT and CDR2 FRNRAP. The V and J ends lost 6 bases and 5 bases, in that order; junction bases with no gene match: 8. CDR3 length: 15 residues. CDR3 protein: CASGLGTGGRETQYF. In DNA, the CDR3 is TGTGCTAGTGGCCTGGGGACAGGGGGGCGGGAGACCCAGTACTTC.

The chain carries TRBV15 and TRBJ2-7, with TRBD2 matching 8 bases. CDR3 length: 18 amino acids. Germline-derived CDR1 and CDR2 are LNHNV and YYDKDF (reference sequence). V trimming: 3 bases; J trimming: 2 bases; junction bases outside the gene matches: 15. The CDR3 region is CATSSDTLSGSLTYEQYF. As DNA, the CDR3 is TGTGCCACCAGCAGCGACACCCTCAGCGGGAGCCTTACCTACGAGCAGTACTTC. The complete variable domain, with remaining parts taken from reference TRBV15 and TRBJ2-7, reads DAMVIQNPRYQVTQFGKPVTLSCSQTLNHNVMYWYQQKSSQAPKLLFHYYDKDFNNEADTPDNFQSRRPNTSFCFLDIRSPGLGDTAMYLCATSSDTLSGSLTYEQYFGPGTRLTVT.

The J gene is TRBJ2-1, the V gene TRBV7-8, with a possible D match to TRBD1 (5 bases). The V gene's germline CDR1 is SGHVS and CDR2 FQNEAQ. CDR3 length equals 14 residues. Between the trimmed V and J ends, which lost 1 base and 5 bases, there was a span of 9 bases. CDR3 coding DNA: TGTGCCAGCAGCTTAGTTGACAGTGACAATGAGCAGTTCTTC. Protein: CASSLVDSDNEQFF.

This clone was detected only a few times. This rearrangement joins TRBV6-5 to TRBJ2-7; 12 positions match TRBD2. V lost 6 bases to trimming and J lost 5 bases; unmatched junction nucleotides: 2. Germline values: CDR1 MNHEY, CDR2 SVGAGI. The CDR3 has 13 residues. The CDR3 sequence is CASRTSGSNEQYF. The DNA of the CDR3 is TGTGCCAGCAGGACTAGCGGGAGCAACGAGCAGTACTTC.

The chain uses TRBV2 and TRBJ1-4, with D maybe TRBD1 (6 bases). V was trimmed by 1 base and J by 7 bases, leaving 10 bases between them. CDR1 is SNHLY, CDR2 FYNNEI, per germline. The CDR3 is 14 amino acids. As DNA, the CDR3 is TGTGCCAGCAGTGAAGAGGGGGAGTTTGAAAAACTGTTTTTT. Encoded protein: CASSEEGEFEKLFF.

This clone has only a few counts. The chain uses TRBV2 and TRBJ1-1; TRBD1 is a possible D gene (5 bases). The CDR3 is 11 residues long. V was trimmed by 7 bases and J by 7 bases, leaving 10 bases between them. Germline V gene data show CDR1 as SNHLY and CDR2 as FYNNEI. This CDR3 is CASTRQNEAFF. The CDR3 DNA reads TGTGCCAGCACCCGACAGAATGAAGCTTTCTTT.

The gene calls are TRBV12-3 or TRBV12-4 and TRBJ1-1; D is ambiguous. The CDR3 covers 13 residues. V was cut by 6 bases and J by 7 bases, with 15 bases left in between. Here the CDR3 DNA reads TGTGCCAGCAGAACCCTATCCCGCGGTGAAGCTTTCTTT. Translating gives CASRTLSRGEAFF.

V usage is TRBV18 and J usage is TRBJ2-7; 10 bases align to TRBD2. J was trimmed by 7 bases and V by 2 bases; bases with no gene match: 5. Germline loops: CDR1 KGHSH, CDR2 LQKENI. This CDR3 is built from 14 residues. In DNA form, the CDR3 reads TGTGCCAGCTCACCAGGGACTAGCGAAAGAGAGCAGTACTTC. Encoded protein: CASSPGTSEREQYF.